Following are 5 T cell receptor beta chains from one sample sequenced in a study of OX40 agonist ivuxolimab in advanced cancers. The protocol was immunoSEQ multiplex PCR, while the TCRdb copy is restricted to in-frame clones and leaves out a portion. The sample has over 70,000 clones, 89% seen once. Here the sequenced sample was CD4+ or CD8+ T cells sorted from blood, taken in a trial of the OX40 agonist ivuxolimab. These receptors were obtained from an adult with an advanced solid tumor such as melanoma, head and neck, liver or kidney cancer.

The rearrangement links TRBV7-9 to TRBJ2-2, with 7 bases aligning to TRBD1. The germline CDR1 and CDR2 sequences are SEHNR and FQNEAQ (reference sequence). Unmatched junction bases numbered 7, after V lost 2 bases and J lost 10 bases. CDR3 length equals 14 residues. CDR3 region: CASSLRTGREELFF. For the CDR3, the DNA is TGTGCCAGCAGCTTAAGGACAGGAAGGGAGGAGCTGTTTTTT.

The rearrangement joins TRBV5-5 to TRBJ1-4; D gene uncertain. Germline lookup yields CDR1 SGHKS and CDR2 YYEKEE (reference sequence). The CDR3 has 14 residues. V was shortened by 4 bases and J by 8 bases, with 15 bases between the two germline ends. The CDR3 DNA reads TGTGCCAGCAGCATGATGACACAGTGGGAAAAACTGTTTTTT. This encodes CASSMMTQWEKLFF.

This clone was recorded only once. This chain joins TRBV9 and TRBJ1-3; 9 bases match TRBD1. The V and J ends lost 4 bases and 0 bases, in that order; junction bases with no gene match: 2. The CDR3 loop spans 15 amino acids. CDR1 is SGDLS and CDR2 is YYNGEE in the germline V gene. CDR3 sequence reads: CASSTGGRSGNTIYF. In DNA form, the CDR3 reads TGTGCCAGCAGCACAGGGGGCCGCTCTGGAAACACCATATATTTT.

CDR3 in amino acids: CASSLNSGYTDTQYF. DNA for the CDR3: TGCGCCAGCAGCTTAAATAGCGGGTACACAGATACGCAGTATTTT. The rearrangement uses TRBV5-1 and TRBJ2-3, with 7 bases matching TRBD2. The V gene's germline CDR1 is SGHRS and CDR2 YFSETQ. The CDR3 contains 15 residues. Trimming at V came to 2 bases and at J to 2 bases, leaving 5 bases not matched to a gene.

This chain joins TRBV27 and TRBJ2-3; D is perhaps TRBD1 (5 bases). CDR3 length equals 13 residues. V was trimmed by 7 bases and J by 3 bases, leaving 11 bases between them. The germline V gene encodes CDR1 MNHEY and CDR2 SMNVEV (reference sequence). In nucleotides, the CDR3 is TGTGCCAGCACCTTCTCAGGGACAGATACGCAGTATTTT. It codes for CASTFSGTDTQYF.